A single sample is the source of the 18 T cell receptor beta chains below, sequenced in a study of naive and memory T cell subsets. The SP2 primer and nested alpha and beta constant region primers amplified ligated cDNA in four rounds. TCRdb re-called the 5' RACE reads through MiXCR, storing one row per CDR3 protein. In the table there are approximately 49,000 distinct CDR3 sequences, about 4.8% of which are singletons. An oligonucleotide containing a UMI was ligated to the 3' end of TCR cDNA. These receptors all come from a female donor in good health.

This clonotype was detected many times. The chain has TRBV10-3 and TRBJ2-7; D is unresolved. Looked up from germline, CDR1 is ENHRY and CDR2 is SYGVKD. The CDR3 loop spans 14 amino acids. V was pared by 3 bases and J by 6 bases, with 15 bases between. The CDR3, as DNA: TGTGCCATCAGTGACTCCCGGCGCCGTCCCGAGCAGTACTTC. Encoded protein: CAISDSRRRPEQYF.

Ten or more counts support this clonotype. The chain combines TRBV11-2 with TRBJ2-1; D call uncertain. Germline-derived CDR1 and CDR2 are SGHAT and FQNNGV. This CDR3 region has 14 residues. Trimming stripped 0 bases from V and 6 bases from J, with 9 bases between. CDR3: CASSLDLSANEQFF. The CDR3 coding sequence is TGTGCCAGCAGCTTAGATCTTTCTGCCAATGAGCAGTTCTTC.

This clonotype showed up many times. Written as DNA, the CDR3 is TGCAGTGCCTATAGGGGGAGCTACGAGCAGTACTTC. This codes for CSAYRGSYEQYF. The chain is built from TRBV20-1 and TRBJ2-7, with TRBD1 as a possible D gene (6 bases). The CDR3 length is 12 residues. CDR1 and CDR2 from the germline V gene are DFQATT and SNEGSKA (reference sequence). The V and J ends lost 6 bases and 3 bases respectively, with 12 bases between them.

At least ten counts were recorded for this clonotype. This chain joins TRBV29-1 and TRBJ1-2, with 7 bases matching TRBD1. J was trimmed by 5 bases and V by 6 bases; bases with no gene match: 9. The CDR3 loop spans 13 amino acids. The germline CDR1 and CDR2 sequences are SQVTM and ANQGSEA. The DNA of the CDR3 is TGCAGCGTGGTCCGGGACAGCCAATATGGCTACACCTTC. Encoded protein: CSVVRDSQYGYTF.

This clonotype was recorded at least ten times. The CDR3 nucleotides read TGCGCCAGCAGCTTAGGGCAGACCATCAGCGAGCAGTACTTC. Its translation: CASSLGQTISEQYF. V gene TRBV5-1 combines with J gene TRBJ2-7; no firm D call. Deletions cut 2 bases from V and 6 bases from J, with 15 bases between. Per the germline V gene, CDR1 is SGHRS and CDR2 is YFSETQ. This CDR3 spans 14 amino acids.

The CDR3 sequence: CSATDRGLNNQPQHF. The CDR3 DNA sequence: TGCAGTGCAACCGACAGGGGGCTGAACAATCAGCCCCAGCATTTT. The chain recombines TRBV20-1 with TRBJ1-5, with 10 bases that match TRBD1. This CDR3 region has 15 residues. V lost 6 bases to trimming and J lost 3 bases; unmatched junction nucleotides: 8. Per germline, CDR1 DFQATT and CDR2 SNEGSKA (reference sequence).

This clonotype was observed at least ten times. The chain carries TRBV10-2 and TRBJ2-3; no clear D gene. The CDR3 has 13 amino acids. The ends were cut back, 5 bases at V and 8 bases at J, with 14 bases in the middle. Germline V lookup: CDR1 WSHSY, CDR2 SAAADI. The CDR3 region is CASSLTGPGTQYF. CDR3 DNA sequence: TGCGCCAGCAGTCTTACTGGGCCCGGTACGCAGTATTTT.

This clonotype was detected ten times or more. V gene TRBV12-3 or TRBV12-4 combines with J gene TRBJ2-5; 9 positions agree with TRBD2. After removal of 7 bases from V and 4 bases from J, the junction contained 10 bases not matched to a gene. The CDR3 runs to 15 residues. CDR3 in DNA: TGTGCCAGCATGGCGGGAGGGCCGAGGGGAGAGACCCAGTACTTC. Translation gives CASMAGGPRGETQYF.

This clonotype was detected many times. This CDR3 is CASSEVNEQFF. CDR3 nucleotides: TGTGCCAGCAGTGAAGTCAATGAGCAGTTCTTC. V is TRBV2 and J is TRBJ2-1; D not certain. V shed 1 base and J shed 6 bases, with 1 base lying between them. Germline CDR1 and CDR2: SNHLY and FYNNEI. This CDR3 has 11 amino acids.

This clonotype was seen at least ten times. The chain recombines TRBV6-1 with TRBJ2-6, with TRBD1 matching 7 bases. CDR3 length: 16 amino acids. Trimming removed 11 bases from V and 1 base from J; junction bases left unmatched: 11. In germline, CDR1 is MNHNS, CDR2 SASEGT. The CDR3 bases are TGTGCCTTCCGGCCGGGACAGACATCTGGGGCCAACGTCCTGACTTTC. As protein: CAFRPGQTSGANVLTF.

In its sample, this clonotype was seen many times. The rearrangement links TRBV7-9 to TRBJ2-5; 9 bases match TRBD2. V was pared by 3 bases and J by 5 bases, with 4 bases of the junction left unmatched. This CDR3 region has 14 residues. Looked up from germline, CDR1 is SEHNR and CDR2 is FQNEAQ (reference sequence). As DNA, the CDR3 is TGTGCCAGCAGCTTCGCGGGAGGGCCGGAGACCCAGTACTTC. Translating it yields CASSFAGGPETQYF. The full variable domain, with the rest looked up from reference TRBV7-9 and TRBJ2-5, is DTGVSQNPRHKITKRGQNVTFRCDPISEHNRLYWYRQTLGQGPEFLTYFQNEAQLEKSRLLSDRFSAERPKGSFSTLEIQRTEQGDSAMYLCASSFAGGPETQYFGPGTRLLVL.

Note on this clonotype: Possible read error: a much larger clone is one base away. The CDR3 nucleotides read TGTGCCAGCAGTTTCGGCAGGGATTATGGCGACACCTTC. Translated, it gives CASSFGRDYGDTF. The chain combines TRBV27 with TRBJ1-2, with D possibly matching TRBD1 (5 bases). This CDR3 has 13 residues. Germline loops: CDR1 MNHEY, CDR2 SMNVEV (reference sequence).

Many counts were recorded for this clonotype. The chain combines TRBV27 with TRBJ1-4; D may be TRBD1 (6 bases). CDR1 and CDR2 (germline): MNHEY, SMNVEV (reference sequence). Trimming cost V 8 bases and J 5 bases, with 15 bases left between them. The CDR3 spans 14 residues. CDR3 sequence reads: CASRSGQLNEKLFF. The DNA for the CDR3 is TGTGCCAGCCGTTCAGGACAGTTGAATGAAAAACTGTTTTTT.

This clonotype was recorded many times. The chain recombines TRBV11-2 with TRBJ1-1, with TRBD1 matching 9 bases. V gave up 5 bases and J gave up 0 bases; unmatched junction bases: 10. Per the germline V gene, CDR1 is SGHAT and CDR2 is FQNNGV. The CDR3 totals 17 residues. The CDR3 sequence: CASSRGQGKELNTEAFF. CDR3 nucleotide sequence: TGTGCCAGCAGCCGCGGACAGGGGAAGGAGTTGAACACTGAAGCTTTCTTT.

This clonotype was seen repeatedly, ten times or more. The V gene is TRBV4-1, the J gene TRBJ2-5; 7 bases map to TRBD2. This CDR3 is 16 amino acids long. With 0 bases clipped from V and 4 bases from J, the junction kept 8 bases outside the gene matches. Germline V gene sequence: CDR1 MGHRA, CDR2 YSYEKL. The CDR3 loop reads CASSQEGARGTETQYF. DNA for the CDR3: TGCGCCAGCAGCCAAGAAGGGGCGCGGGGGACAGAGACCCAGTACTTC.

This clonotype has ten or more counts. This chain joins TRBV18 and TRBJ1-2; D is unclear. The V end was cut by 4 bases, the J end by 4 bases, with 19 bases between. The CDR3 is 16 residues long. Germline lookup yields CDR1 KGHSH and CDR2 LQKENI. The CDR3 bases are TGTGCCAGCTCACTATCCGTGGGCAGTACGTCCTATGGCTACACCTTC. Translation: CASSLSVGSTSYGYTF.

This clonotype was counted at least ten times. The CDR3 DNA sequence: TGTGCCAGCAGCTTCTTAGCGGGAGGGGACACCGGGGAGCTGTTTTTT. Its protein is CASSFLAGGDTGELFF. V gene TRBV9 combines with J gene TRBJ2-2; TRBD2 aligns across 11 bases. The trim removed 4 bases at V and 3 bases at J, leaving 5 bases unmatched. Germline V gene data show CDR1 as SGDLS and CDR2 as YYNGEE. The CDR3 runs to 16 residues. The full variable domain, with the rest looked up from reference TRBV9 and TRBJ2-2, is DSGVTQTPKHLITATGQRVTLRCSPRSGDLSVYWYQQSLDQGLQFLIQYYNGEERAKGNILERFSAQQFPDLHSELNLSSLELGDSALYFCASSFLAGGDTGELFFGEGSRLTVL.

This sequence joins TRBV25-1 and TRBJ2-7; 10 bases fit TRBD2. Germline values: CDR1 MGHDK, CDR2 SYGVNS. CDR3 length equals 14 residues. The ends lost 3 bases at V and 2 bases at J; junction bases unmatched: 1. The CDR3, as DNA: TGTGCCAGCAGTGACAGCGGGAGGGCCTACGAGCAGTACTTC. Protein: CASSDSGRAYEQYF.